The entry below gives a single T cell receptor (beta chain) sequence along with its context. Its antigen is unknown. The data stem from a study of PD-1 blockade in mismatch repair-deficient tumors. Study-level findings and limits: Tumor-resident clones, often undetectable pretreatment in blood, expanded then contracted after pembrolizumab.

This table comes from immunoSEQ multiplex PCR, and its TCRdb copy is limited to in-frame clones, with some not included. The sample lists around 48,000 clones, approximately 78% occurring once. Mismatch repair deficiency was confirmed in all patients, by PCR or immunohistochemistry. TCRs were sequenced from a few patients responding to pembrolizumab. V was trimmed by 0 bases and J by 8 bases, leaving 11 bases between them. The CDR3 has 13 residues. Germline V gene lookup returns CDR1 SGHNT and CDR2 YYREEE (reference sequence). The TCR comes from an adult with mismatch repair-deficient cancer. The chain uses TRBV5-4 and TRBJ1-2, with D maybe TRBD1 (6 bases). This specimen consisted of peripheral blood, obtained 4 weeks after starting pembrolizumab. The CDR3, as DNA: TGTGCCAGCAGCTTGGACAGGGCCTGGGGCTACACCTTC. This gives the protein CASSLDRAWGYTF.